Sequencing of this T cell receptor (beta chain) was carried out in a study of blood T cell repertoires in COVID-19. Study details: The analysed material was cDNA or gDNA that came from T cells, B-cell-depleted T cells, or PBMCs.

Libraries were prepared by immunoSEQ multiplex PCR; TCRdb keeps only in-frame clonotypes and omits some of them. This table has approximately 220,000 clones, 65% to 90% appearing once. Germline V CDR1 and CDR2: SGHRS, YFSETQ. V was cut by 3 bases and J by 0 bases, with 12 bases left in between. The CDR3 runs to 16 residues. The specimen was peripheral blood. J is TRBJ2-2 and V is TRBV5-1, with D possibly matching TRBD2 (5 bases). This clonotype was obtained from a man aged 50-60 years with acute or convalescent COVID-19. In DNA form, the CDR3 reads TGCGCCAGCAGCTCCCCCGAGGGTCCGAACACCGGGGAGCTGTTTTTT. It translates to CASSSPEGPNTGELFF. The full variable domain, rest sourced from reference TRBV5-1 and TRBJ2-2, is KAGVTQTPRYLIKTRGQQVTLSCSPISGHRSVSWYQQTPGQGLQFLFEYFSETQRNKGNFPGRFSGRQFSNSRSEMNVSTLELGDSALYLCASSSPEGPNTGELFFGEGSRLTVL.